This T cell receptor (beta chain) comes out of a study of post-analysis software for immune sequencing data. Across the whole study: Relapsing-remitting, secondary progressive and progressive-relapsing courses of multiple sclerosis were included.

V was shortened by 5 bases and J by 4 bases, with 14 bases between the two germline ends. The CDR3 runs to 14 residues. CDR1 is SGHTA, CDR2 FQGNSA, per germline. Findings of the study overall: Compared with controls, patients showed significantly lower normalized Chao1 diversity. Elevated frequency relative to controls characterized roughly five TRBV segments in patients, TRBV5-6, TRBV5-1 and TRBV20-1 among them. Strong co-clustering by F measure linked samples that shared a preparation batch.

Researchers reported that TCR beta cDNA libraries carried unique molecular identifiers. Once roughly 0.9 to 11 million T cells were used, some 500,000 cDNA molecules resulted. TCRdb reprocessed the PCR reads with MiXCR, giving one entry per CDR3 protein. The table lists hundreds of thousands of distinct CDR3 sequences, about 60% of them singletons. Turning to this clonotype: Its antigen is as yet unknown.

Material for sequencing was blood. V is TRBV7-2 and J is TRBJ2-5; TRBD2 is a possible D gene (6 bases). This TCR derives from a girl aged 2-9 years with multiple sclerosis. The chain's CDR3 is CASSGGSARETQYF. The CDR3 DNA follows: TGTGCCAGCAGCGGGGGGAGCGCCAGAGAGACCCAGTACTTC.